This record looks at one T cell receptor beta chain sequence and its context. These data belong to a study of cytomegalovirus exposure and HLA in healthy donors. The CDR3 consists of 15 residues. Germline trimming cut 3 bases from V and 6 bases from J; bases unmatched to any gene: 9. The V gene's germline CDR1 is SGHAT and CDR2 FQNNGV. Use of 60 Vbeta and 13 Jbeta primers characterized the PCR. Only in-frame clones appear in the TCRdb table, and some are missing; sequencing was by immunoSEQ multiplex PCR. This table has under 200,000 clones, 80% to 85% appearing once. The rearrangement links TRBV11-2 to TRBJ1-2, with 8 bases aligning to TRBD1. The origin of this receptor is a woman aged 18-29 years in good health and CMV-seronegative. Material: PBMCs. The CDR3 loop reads CASSLGPTGDDGYTF. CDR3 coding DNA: TGTGCCAGCAGCTTGGGTCCGACAGGGGATGATGGCTACACCTTC.